The present T cell receptor (beta chain) was sequenced within a study of cytomegalovirus exposure and HLA in healthy donors. Study context: HLA-typed donors contributed 80 million or so unique TCRs, which were held in an early data release.

A multiplex PCR was run with 60 Vbeta primers and 13 Jbeta primers. The data were produced by immunoSEQ multiplex PCR, yet TCRdb's version contains in-frame clones alone and is incomplete. The sample shows roughly 100,000 clones, 76% of them seen only once. Germline CDR1 is SGHAT and CDR2 is FQNNGV. Trimming shortened V by 4 bases and J by 2 bases, and 9 bases separated the two germline ends. The CDR3 totals 14 residues. The receptor was derived from a man aged 25-40 years in good health and CMV-seropositive. V is TRBV11-2 and J is TRBJ1-3; possible D gene TRBD1, 5 bases. Source material: PBMCs. The CDR3: CASSYPGAGNTIYF. CDR3 bases: TGTGCCAGCAGCTATCCGGGGGCTGGAAACACCATATATTTT.